One and the same sample provided the 7 T cell receptor beta chains below, sequenced in a study of blood T cell repertoires in COVID-19 (dated by TCRdb to 2020 to 2021). Library preparation was by the immunoSEQ multiplex PCR assay. Entries here come from immuneACCESS through TCRdb and include only in-frame sequences with V and J called. Some clones fail to appear in such tables; in the studies checked, an unresolved V gene covers under half of the shortfall, and the cause of the remainder is unknown. A total of 35,000 to 50,000 clones appear in this sample, under 90% of them only once. The leading ten clones occupy about 4% of the sample. Material: peripheral blood. The receptors were gathered from a woman in her 70s with acute or convalescent COVID-19.

V is TRBV24-1 and J is TRBJ1-6; 11 nucleotides agree with TRBD1. Germline V gene lookup returns CDR1 KGHDR and CDR2 SFDVKD. The CDR3 extends over 15 amino acids. V was pared by 4 bases and J by 6 bases, with 1 base of the junction left unmatched. CDR3 in amino acids: CATSDGQGANSPLHF. In DNA, the CDR3 is TGTGCCACCAGTGACGGACAGGGGGCTAATTCACCCCTCCACTTT.

The CDR3 DNA follows: TGTGCCAGCAGTGAGAATCCACAGGCAACTAATGAAAAACTGTTTTTT. As protein: CASSENPQATNEKLFF. This rearrangement joins TRBV25-1 to TRBJ1-4; tentative D call: TRBD1 (5 bases). V was trimmed by 3 bases and J by 0 bases, leaving 11 bases between them. Germline V lookup: CDR1 MGHDK, CDR2 SYGVNS. CDR3 size: 16 residues. The whole variable domain, remainder taken from reference TRBV25-1 and TRBJ1-4, is EADIYQTPRYLVIGTGKKITLECSQTMGHDKMYWYQQDPGMELHLIHYSYGVNSTEKGDLSSESTVSRIRTEHFPLTLESARPSHTSQYLCASSENPQATNEKLFFGSGTQLSVL.

This clone was found a few times. The rearrangement uses TRBV20-1 and TRBJ2-7, with D tentatively TRBD1 (6 bases). This CDR3 comprises 15 residues. Germline-derived CDR1 and CDR2 are DFQATT and SNEGSKA (reference sequence). Trimming removed 6 bases at V and 4 bases at J, with 22 bases between. DNA for the CDR3: TGCAGTGCCAGTCGCTCCGGGACACGGGGTTACGAGCAGTACTTC. Its translation: CSASRSGTRGYEQYF.

The chain couples TRBV9 to TRBJ1-2; weak D call: TRBD1 (5 bases). This CDR3 is 18 amino acids long. Trimming took off 4 bases at V and 3 bases at J, with 25 bases between the two ends. Germline V gene lookup returns CDR1 SGDLS and CDR2 YYNGEE. The CDR3 nucleotides are TGTGCCAGCAGCCAGTCACTCAGGGAGGGCGGATGGGACTATGGCTACACCTTC. Encoded protein: CASSQSLREGGWDYGYTF.

The chain links TRBV5-5 to TRBJ1-5; D gene unclear. The V end was cut by 0 bases, the J end by 2 bases, with 9 bases between. Looked up from germline, CDR1 is SGHKS and CDR2 is YYEKEE (reference sequence). The CDR3 sequence is 15 residues long. The CDR3 reads CASSLDYGGNQPQHF. CDR3 nucleotide sequence: TGTGCCAGCAGCTTGGATTACGGTGGCAATCAGCCCCAGCATTTT.

This clone was seen a few times. The chain has TRBV9 and TRBJ2-1; 7 bases align to TRBD2. J lost 4 bases, V lost 2 bases, and 6 bases had no gene match. Germline V gene data show CDR1 as SGDLS and CDR2 as YYNGEE. The CDR3 covers 15 residues. This chain's CDR3 is CASSVDLAVYNEQFF. DNA for the CDR3: TGTGCCAGCAGCGTGGATCTAGCGGTATACAATGAGCAGTTCTTC.

The V gene is TRBV15, the J gene TRBJ2-3, with no clear D. CDR3 length equals 15 residues. Between the trimmed V and J ends, which lost 4 bases and 4 bases, there was a span of 15 bases. CDR1 and CDR2 from the germline V gene are LNHNV and YYDKDF (reference sequence). CDR3 in amino acids: CATSTDMAQADTQYF. CDR3 sequence (DNA): TGTGCCACCAGCACTGACATGGCCCAGGCAGATACGCAGTATTTT.